A selection of T cell receptor beta chains follows, all from one sample in a study of molecular identifiers for immune sequencing clone quantification. MiXCR, run by TCRdb on the PCR reads, gives a single entry per CDR3 protein. The sample holds 250,000 to 350,000 distinct CDR3 sequences, roughly a fifth seen once. The sample was naive CD8+ T cells from blood, with Jurkat cell RNA spiked in. These receptors were obtained from a human donor in good health. Some libraries in this study had Jurkat cell RNA spiked in. CDR3s include the opening cysteine and the closing phenylalanine or tryptophan. The D gene is left open where the match is weak. Where a row states a size, it is once, few, many or the class of an expanded clone; other rows omit it.

J: TRBJ2-3
D: NA
V: TRBV13
size: many
CDR3: CASSSETSTDTQYF
DNA: TGTGCCAGCAGCTCCGAGACGAGCACAGATACGCAGTATTTT

J: TRBJ2-1
D: TRBD2
V: TRBV30
size: many
CDR3: CAWSANWGGTYNEQFF
DNA: TGTGCCTGGAGCGCCAATTGGGGGGGTACCTACAATGAGCAGTTCTTC

J: TRBJ1-4
D: TRBD1
V: TRBV27
size: many
CDR3: CASSHRGGGTELFF
DNA: TGTGCCAGCAGTCACAGGGGCGGCGGCACCGAACTGTTTTTT

J: TRBJ1-5
D: NA
V: TRBV19
size: many
CDR3: CASSIADWGPQHF
DNA: TGTGCCAGTAGTATTGCTGATTGGGGGCCCCAGCATTTT

J: TRBJ2-3
D: TRBD1
V: TRBV24-1
size: many
CDR3: CATSDKDRLGDTQYF
DNA: TGTGCCACCAGTGATAAGGACAGGCTTGGAGATACGCAGTATTTT

J: TRBJ2-7
D: TRBD1
V: TRBV5-1
size: many
CDR3: CASSLEQGALGEQYF
DNA: TGCGCCAGCAGCTTGGAACAGGGGGCTCTGGGGGAGCAGTACTTC

J: TRBJ2-3
D: NA
V: TRBV11-2
size: many
CDR3: CASRTVTSPDTQYF
DNA: TGTGCCAGCCGAACCGTGACTAGTCCGGATACGCAGTATTTT

J: TRBJ1-5
D: NA
V: TRBV2
size: many
CDR3: CASSETGILSNQPQHF
DNA: TGTGCCAGCAGTGAAACAGGGATTCTTAGCAATCAGCCCCAGCATTTT

J: TRBJ2-1
D: TRBD2
V: TRBV3-1
size: NA
CDR3: CASSPPRRGGDEQFF
DNA: TGTGCCAGCAGCCCACCCCGGCGGGGGGGCGATGAGCAGTTCTTC

J: TRBJ1-1
D: NA
V: TRBV12-5
size: NA
CDR3: CASGPGGGNTEAFF
DNA: TGTGCTAGTGGTCCTGGGGGGGGGAACACTGAAGCTTTCTTT

J: TRBJ2-5
D: NA
V: TRBV7-9
size: few
CDR3: CAIGRRQETQYF
DNA: TGTGCCATAGGACGGAGGCAAGAGACCCAGTACTTC

J: TRBJ2-1
D: TRBD2
V: TRBV6-2/TRBV6-3
size: few
CDR3: CASSETSGVYNEQFF
DNA: TGTGCCAGCAGTGAAACTAGCGGCGTGTACAATGAGCAGTTCTTC

J: TRBJ2-3
D: NA
V: TRBV13
size: NA
CDR3: CASSSLTGTQYF
DNA: TGTGCCAGCAGCTCCTTAACAGGTACGCAGTATTTT

J: TRBJ1-4
D: NA
V: TRBV4-3
size: many
CDR3: CASSQDGDVHEKLFF
DNA: TGCGCCAGCAGCCAGGATGGGGACGTTCATGAAAAACTGTTTTTT

J: TRBJ2-7
D: NA
V: TRBV7-2
size: few
CDR3: CASSPSIVAESYEQYF
DNA: TGTGCCAGCAGCCCCTCCATCGTCGCGGAAAGCTACGAGCAGTACTTC

J: TRBJ2-1
D: NA
V: TRBV7-9
size: many
CDR3: CASSREGNQRDEQFF
DNA: TGTGCCAGCAGCCGGGAAGGGAATCAACGCGATGAGCAGTTCTTC

J: TRBJ1-5
D: NA
V: TRBV5-5
size: many
CDR3: CASSLRGREGDQPQHF
DNA: TGTGCCAGCAGTTTGAGGGGCAGGGAAGGGGATCAGCCCCAGCATTTT

J: TRBJ1-4
D: NA
V: TRBV12-3/TRBV12-4
size: many
CDR3: CASSFWPYEKLFF
DNA: TGTGCCAGCAGTTTTTGGCCTTACGAAAAACTGTTTTTT

J: TRBJ2-6
D: TRBD1
V: TRBV29-1
size: many
CDR3: CSATGTGVSGANVLTF
DNA: TGCAGCGCCACCGGGACAGGGGTCTCTGGGGCCAACGTCCTGACTTTC

J: TRBJ1-4
D: NA
V: TRBV28
size: many
CDR3: CASTRRHNEKLFF
DNA: TGTGCCAGCACCCGGAGGCATAATGAAAAACTGTTTTTT

J: TRBJ2-1
D: NA
V: TRBV11-2
size: many
CDR3: CASSLDKGIRMFF
DNA: TGTGCCAGCAGCTTAGATAAGGGCATTCGAATGTTCTTC

J: TRBJ2-3
D: NA
V: TRBV10-3
size: NA
CDR3: CAISGVGGDTQYF
DNA: TGTGCCATCAGTGGGGTAGGGGGGGATACGCAGTATTTT

J: TRBJ2-1
D: NA
V: TRBV28
size: many
CDR3: CASSTEGEQFF
DNA: TGTGCCAGCAGCACAGAAGGCGAGCAGTTCTTC

J: TRBJ2-1
D: TRBD1
V: TRBV2
size: few
CDR3: CASSVGDRGSNEQFF
DNA: TGTGCCAGCAGTGTAGGGGACAGGGGGTCCAATGAGCAGTTCTTC

J: TRBJ2-7
D: TRBD2
V: TRBV20-1
size: many
CDR3: CSGRQGPHLAGTYEQYF
DNA: TGCAGTGGCCGGCAGGGTCCCCACCTAGCGGGTACCTACGAGCAGTACTTC

J: TRBJ2-3
D: TRBD2
V: TRBV30
size: few
CDR3: CAWSVNPPGSGRTHNTQYF
DNA: TGTGCCTGGAGTGTAAACCCTCCAGGGAGCGGGAGGACTCATAATACGCAGTATTTT

J: TRBJ2-1
D: TRBD2
V: TRBV7-9
size: few
CDR3: CASSLAGLAGGNEQFF
DNA: TGTGCCAGCAGCTTAGCGGGACTAGCGGGAGGGAATGAGCAGTTCTTC

J: TRBJ2-1
D: NA
V: TRBV28
size: many
CDR3: CASRRRETYNEQFF
DNA: TGTGCCAGCAGAAGACGGGAGACCTACAATGAGCAGTTCTTC

J: TRBJ2-1
D: NA
V: TRBV4-1
size: many
CDR3: CASSRDRNEQFF
DNA: TGCGCCAGCAGCCGAGACCGGAATGAGCAGTTCTTC

J: TRBJ2-5
D: NA
V: TRBV4-3
size: many
CDR3: CASSQALQGTRQETQYF
DNA: TGCGCCAGCAGCCAGGCGTTGCAGGGTACTCGGCAAGAGACCCAGTACTTC

J: TRBJ2-7
D: NA
V: TRBV5-1
size: many
CDR3: CASSLGPVEQYF
DNA: TGCGCCAGCAGCTTGGGGCCAGTCGAGCAGTACTTC

J: TRBJ2-7
D: TRBD2
V: TRBV15
size: few
CDR3: CATSSEPGLSYEQYF
DNA: TGTGCCACCAGCAGTGAACCGGGACTATCCTACGAGCAGTACTTC

J: TRBJ2-7
D: NA
V: TRBV7-6
size: NA
CDR3: CASSFSTNYEQYF
DNA: TGTGCCAGCAGCTTTTCGACCAACTACGAGCAGTACTTC

J: TRBJ2-3
D: NA
V: TRBV15
size: many
CDR3: CATSPSASPPDTQYF
DNA: TGTGCCACCAGTCCCTCGGCTAGCCCGCCAGATACGCAGTATTTT

J: TRBJ2-2
D: NA
V: TRBV3-1
size: few
CDR3: CASSQDPPGELFF
DNA: TGTGCCAGCAGCCAAGATCCCCCCGGGGAGCTGTTTTTT

J: TRBJ2-3
D: TRBD2
V: TRBV14
size: many
CDR3: CASSQVGGTIAGQYF
DNA: TGTGCCAGCAGCCAAGTCGGGGGGACCATCGCTGGGCAGTATTTT

J: TRBJ2-1
D: TRBD2
V: TRBV27
size: many
CDR3: CASSQSGSAYNEQFF
DNA: TGTGCCAGCAGCCAAAGCGGGAGCGCCTACAATGAGCAGTTCTTC

J: TRBJ2-3
D: NA
V: TRBV2
size: many
CDR3: CASTSPAGNGNTQYF
DNA: TGTGCCAGCACCTCCCCGGCGGGGAACGGTAATACGCAGTATTTT

J: TRBJ1-5
D: NA
V: TRBV25-1
size: many
CDR3: CASSPIGSNQPQHF
DNA: TGTGCCAGCAGTCCGATCGGAAGCAATCAGCCCCAGCATTTT

J: TRBJ2-1
D: NA
V: TRBV7-6
size: many
CDR3: CASSPTGGDEQFF
DNA: TGTGCCAGCAGCCCCACAGGGGGGGATGAGCAGTTCTTC

J: TRBJ2-7
D: NA
V: TRBV3-1
size: NA
CDR3: CASSQGIRNYEQYF
DNA: TGTGCCAGCAGCCAAGGTATCAGGAACTACGAGCAGTACTTC

J: TRBJ2-7
D: TRBD1
V: TRBV7-2
size: once
CDR3: CASSSGQGAYERYF
DNA: TGTGCCAGCAGCTCGGGACAGGGGGCTTACGAGCGGTACTTC

J: TRBJ2-5
D: NA
V: TRBV11-2
size: many
CDR3: CASSFQGPQETQYF
DNA: TGTGCCAGCAGCTTCCAGGGACCTCAAGAGACCCAGTACTTC

J: TRBJ2-7
D: TRBD2
V: TRBV7-2
size: many
CDR3: CASSLDPGLAGNEQYF
DNA: TGTGCCAGCAGCTTGGATCCGGGACTAGCGGGAAACGAGCAGTACTTC

J: TRBJ2-1
D: TRBD1
V: TRBV4-1
size: many
CDR3: CASSQDLGDRVFF
DNA: TGCGCCAGCAGCCAAGATCTAGGGGACAGGGTGTTCTTC

J: TRBJ1-3
D: NA
V: TRBV6-6
size: many
CDR3: CASSLHISKSSGNTIYF
DNA: TGTGCCAGCAGTTTGCATATCAGTAAGAGCTCTGGAAACACCATATATTTT

J: TRBJ1-1
D: NA
V: TRBV29-1
size: many
CDR3: CSGMVNTEAFF
DNA: TGCAGCGGCATGGTGAACACTGAAGCTTTCTTT

J: TRBJ1-5
D: NA
V: TRBV10-2
size: NA
CDR3: CASSQYRPSNQPQHF
DNA: TGCGCCAGCAGCCAATATCGACCGAGCAATCAGCCCCAGCATTTT

J: TRBJ2-5
D: NA
V: TRBV14
size: many
CDR3: CASSQDNTEETQYF
DNA: TGTGCCAGCAGCCAAGATAACACAGAAGAGACCCAGTACTTC

J: TRBJ1-6
D: TRBD1
V: TRBV4-3
size: few
CDR3: CASSQEPTLGTEYSPLHF
DNA: TGCGCCAGCAGCCAAGAACCGACCCTAGGGACAGAGTACTCACCCCTCCACTTT

J: TRBJ2-1
D: TRBD2
V: TRBV7-3
size: many
CDR3: CASSLGASGTYNEQFF
DNA: TGTGCCAGCAGCTTAGGGGCTAGCGGTACCTACAATGAGCAGTTCTTC

J: TRBJ2-3
D: NA
V: TRBV6-6
size: many
CDR3: CASCCDTDTQYF
DNA: TGTGCCAGCTGTTGCGACACAGATACGCAGTATTTT

J: TRBJ2-5
D: NA
V: TRBV12-3/TRBV12-4
size: many
CDR3: CASSLETGIGDPTQYF
DNA: TGTGCCAGCAGTTTAGAAACAGGGATAGGAGACCCGACCCAGTACTTC